A single sample is the source of the 14 T cell receptor beta chains below, sequenced in a study of shared clonotypes between healthy human individuals. Libraries were prepared by immunoSEQ multiplex PCR; TCRdb keeps only in-frame clonotypes and omits some of them. The sample lists about 2.2 million clones; approximately 94% were seen once. Naive CD8 cells lacked CD45RO, underwent positive selection for CCR7 and left out terminally differentiated effector memory CD45RA+ cells. Sequencing was performed on naive CD8+ T cells from PBMCs. All receptors derive from a man between 18 and 29 years old in good health. Some clones in this sample may be carry-over from other donors' samples.

This chain uses TRBV11-2 with TRBJ2-7; possibly TRBD2 for D (6 bases). Germline V gives CDR1 SGHAT, CDR2 FQNNGV. The CDR3 has 16 amino acids. Trimming pared 2 bases from V and 3 bases from J, leaving 17 bases between. CDR3 nucleotides: TGTGCCAGCAGCTTACTACAACTAGCCGGCGTCTACGAGCAGTACTTC. Its translation is CASSLLQLAGVYEQYF.

The chain is built from TRBV7-9 and TRBJ2-3; D not certain. The germline gives CDR1 SEHNR, CDR2 FQNEAQ (reference sequence). V gave up 5 bases and J gave up 2 bases, with 14 bases separating them. The CDR3 spans 15 residues. The CDR3 sequence: CASSLSGDPTDTQYF. The DNA for the CDR3 is TGTGCCAGCAGCCTTTCCGGAGACCCCACAGATACGCAGTATTTT.

This clone has a single count. This rearrangement joins TRBV28 to TRBJ2-7; 9 positions match TRBD1. After removal of 0 bases from V and 2 bases from J, the junction contained 5 bases not matched to a gene. CDR3 length: 16 amino acids. The germline gives CDR1 MDHEN, CDR2 SYDVKM. In nucleotides, the CDR3 is TGTGCCAGCAGTTTATGGACAGGGGGTAGGCCCTACGAGCAGTACTTC. This encodes CASSLWTGGRPYEQYF.

This chain links TRBV7-2 with TRBJ2-1; tentatively, D is TRBD1 (6 bases). Per germline, CDR1 SGHTA and CDR2 FQGNSA. The ends were cut back, 3 bases at V and 7 bases at J, with 13 bases in the middle. This CDR3 contains 14 residues. CDR3 DNA: TGTGCCAGCAGCTTCCCCGGGACAAGAAATGAGCAGTTCTTC. Translating it yields CASSFPGTRNEQFF.

V is TRBV12-5 and J is TRBJ2-2; D possibly corresponds to TRBD1 (5 bases). The CDR3 has 12 residues. CDR1 and CDR2 from the germline V gene are LGHNT and FRNRAP. V lost 8 bases and J lost 3, with 7 bases in between. The CDR3, as DNA: TGTGCTAGTTTAGGGGACACCGGGGAGCTGTTTTTT. Protein: CASLGDTGELFF. The full variable domain, completed using reference TRBV12-5 and TRBJ2-2, is DARVTQTPRHKVTEMGQEVTMRCQPILGHNTVFWYRQTMMQGLELLAYFRNRAPLDDSGMPKDRFSAEMPDATLATLKIQPSEPRDSAVYFCASLGDTGELFFGEGSRLTVL.

In its sample, this clone was seen once. This rearrangement joins TRBV19 to TRBJ2-3; 9 positions agree with TRBD2. CDR3 size: 19 residues. Unmatched junction bases numbered 16, after V lost 5 bases and J lost 1 base. CDR1 and CDR2 (germline): LNHDA, SQIVND (reference sequence). The CDR3 bases are TGTGCCAGTAGTCCCATAGCGGGAGCCGTGCCTCGTCGCACAGATACGCAGTATTTT. The encoded protein is CASSPIAGAVPRRTDTQYF. Drawing the rest from reference TRBV19 and TRBJ2-3, the complete variable domain is DGGITQSPKYLFRKEGQNVTLSCEQNLNHDAMYWYRQDPGQGLRLIYYSQIVNDFQKGDIAEGYSVSREKKESFPLTVTSAQKNPTAFYLCASSPIAGAVPRRTDTQYFGPGTRLTVL.

V usage is TRBV5-1 and J usage is TRBJ2-5; D ambiguous. There are 15 residues in the CDR3. CDR1 is SGHRS, CDR2 YFSETQ, per germline. The V end was cut by 5 bases, the J end by 3 bases, with 17 bases between. The CDR3 sequence is CASRASGIYKETQYF. CDR3 DNA: TGCGCCAGCAGGGCGTCTGGGATTTACAAAGAGACCCAGTACTTC.

V gene TRBV11-1 combines with J gene TRBJ2-1; D remains ambiguous. The CDR3 spans 17 residues. Germline values: CDR1 SGHAT, CDR2 FQDESV (reference sequence). The V end lost 3 bases, the J end lost 6 bases, and 21 bases lay between the germline ends. The CDR3 nucleotides are TGTGCCAGCAGCTTCCTACAGTTGGGAATGCCTGCCAATGAGCAGTTCTTC. Amino acid sequence: CASSFLQLGMPANEQFF.

The chain employs TRBV6-1 and TRBJ2-2, with 9 bases lining up with TRBD1. The CDR3 runs to 15 residues. The V and J ends lost 3 bases and 6 bases, in that order; junction bases with no gene match: 5. The germline V gene encodes CDR1 MNHNS and CDR2 SASEGT. CDR3 in DNA: TGTGCCAGCAGTGATGGGACAGGGAGGTCCGGGGAGCTGTTTTTT. Protein: CASSDGTGRSGELFF.

This clone was counted once. Other DNA sequences in this sample translate to the same CDR3. The J gene is TRBJ2-5, the V gene TRBV9; 7 bases map to TRBD2. The germline V gene encodes CDR1 SGDLS and CDR2 YYNGEE. The CDR3 spans 12 residues. With V trimmed by 4 bases and J by 5 bases, 2 bases remained unmatched. The CDR3 coding sequence is TGTGCCAGCAGCCCCGGGGGGGAGACCCAGTACTTC. This encodes CASSPGGETQYF.

The rearrangement links TRBV27 to TRBJ2-1, with D possibly matching TRBD1 (6 bases). The ends were cut back, 5 bases at V and 9 bases at J, with 14 bases in the middle. Germline CDR1 reads MNHEY; CDR2 reads SMNVEV (reference sequence). The CDR3 has 13 residues. This chain's CDR3 is CASSIINRAEQFF. For the CDR3, the DNA is TGTGCCAGCAGTATAATTAACAGGGCTGAGCAGTTCTTC.

The chain couples TRBV6-1 to TRBJ2-3; 7 bases match TRBD1. Per the germline V gene, CDR1 is MNHNS and CDR2 is SASEGT. This CDR3 has 15 residues. J gave up 0 bases and V 6 bases, and 6 bases lay outside the gene matches. The CDR3 sequence is CASRRGDSSTDTQYF. As DNA, the CDR3 is TGTGCCAGCAGACGAGGGGACAGCAGCACAGATACGCAGTATTTT.

The rearrangement uses TRBV28 and TRBJ2-1; 8 nucleotides line up with TRBD2. CDR3 length equals 15 residues. The J segment lost 7 bases and the V segment lost 2 bases, leaving 7 bases of the junction unmatched. Germline CDR1 is MDHEN and CDR2 is SYDVKM. CDR3 sequence (DNA): TGTGCCAGCAGTTTACCGGGAGGGCTAAGGAATGAGCAGTTCTTC. Protein: CASSLPGGLRNEQFF.

V is TRBV19 and J is TRBJ2-1; 7 bases fit TRBD1. The CDR3 runs 16 residues. Germline CDR1 LNHDA, CDR2 SQIVND (reference sequence). The V segment lost 3 bases and the J segment 3 bases; nucleotides outside the gene matches: 8. The CDR3 DNA follows: TGTGCCAGTAGTATGTCGTTGGGACAGAGCTACAATGAGCAGTTCTTC. Its protein product is CASSMSLGQSYNEQFF.